Each of the 7 T cell receptor beta chains below was sequenced from the same sample in a study of T cell changes during pregnancy in multiple sclerosis (dated by TCRdb to the late 2010s). Library preparation used the immunoSEQ multiplex PCR assay. TCRdb retrieved this table from immuneACCESS and kept in-frame rearrangements only. Not all clones are present; in checked studies, unresolved V genes account for under half, and no reason is known for the remainder. The sample table lists tens of thousands of clones, roughly 92% of them with a count of one. The top ten clones comprise approximately 0.68% of the sample. Specimen: CD4+ T cells from peripheral blood mononuclear cells, collected in the third trimester of pregnancy. These receptors all stem from a female donor with multiple sclerosis, enrolled in a pregnancy study.

The rearrangement joins TRBV5-6 to TRBJ2-1, with TRBD2 identical over 11 bases. Losses at the gene ends were 1 base for V and 3 bases for J; bases not matched to a gene: 12. This CDR3 comprises 19 residues. Per germline, CDR1 SGHDT and CDR2 YYEEEE. CDR3: CASSLYGLAGRSHYNEQFF. CDR3 bases: TGTGCCAGCAGCTTGTATGGACTAGCGGGTCGATCGCACTACAATGAGCAGTTCTTC.

The V gene is TRBV10-3, the J gene TRBJ2-1; 13 nucleotides match TRBD2. The CDR3 sequence is 17 residues long. In germline, CDR1 is ENHRY, CDR2 SYGVKD. J lost 0 bases, V lost 6 bases, and 5 bases had no gene match. CDR3 sequence reads: CAISGGLAGSSYNEQFF. The DNA for the CDR3 is TGTGCCATCAGCGGGGGACTAGCGGGGAGCTCCTACAATGAGCAGTTCTTC.

This sequence joins TRBV6-6 and TRBJ2-3; 10 nucleotides align to TRBD2. This CDR3 has 15 residues. Per germline, CDR1 MNHNY and CDR2 SVGAGI (reference sequence). Unmatched junction bases numbered 8, after V lost 5 bases and J lost 6 bases. Here the CDR3 DNA reads TGTGCCAGCAGTCTCCAGCGGGAGGGTGGGGATACGCAGTATTTT. This codes for CASSLQREGGDTQYF.

This sequence joins TRBV29-1 and TRBJ2-1; 8 bases align to TRBD2. V shed 1 base and J 6 bases; nucleotides not matched to a gene: 8. The CDR3 is 15 residues long. CDR1 is SQVTM and CDR2 is ANQGSEA in the germline V gene. CDR3 in DNA: TGCAGCGTTGAAGGGGCTAGCGGGCTCGGCAATGAGCAGTTCTTC. Translating gives CSVEGASGLGNEQFF.

The genes are TRBV6-4 and TRBJ2-3; maybe TRBD2 (6 bases). This CDR3 is built from 16 residues. Trimming pared 2 bases from V and 10 bases from J, leaving 22 bases between. Germline V lookup: CDR1 MRHNA, CDR2 SNTAGT. This CDR3 reads CASSDEAGTPTNAQYF. CDR3 sequence (DNA): TGTGCCAGCAGTGACGAGGCGGGAACCCCAACCAATGCGCAGTATTTT.

The V gene is TRBV28, the J gene TRBJ2-1; 7 bases align to TRBD1. V lost 5 bases to trimming and J lost 7 bases; unmatched junction nucleotides: 11. The length of the CDR3 is 15 residues. CDR1 MDHEN and CDR2 SYDVKM come from the germline V gene. The CDR3 protein is CASSRLQGTGNEQFF. In DNA form, the CDR3 reads TGTGCCAGCAGTCGCCTACAGGGGACGGGAAATGAGCAGTTCTTC. The full variable domain, rest sourced from reference TRBV28 and TRBJ2-1, is DVKVTQSSRYLVKRTGEKVFLECVQDMDHENMFWYRQDPGLGLRLIYFSYDVKMKEKGDIPEGYSVSREKKERFSLILESASTNQTSMYLCASSRLQGTGNEQFFGPGTRLTVL.

The rearrangement uses TRBV19 and TRBJ2-5, with TRBD2 identical over 9 bases. The germline V gene has CDR1 LNHDA and CDR2 SQIVND (reference sequence). The CDR3 is made up of 15 amino acids. The V segment lost 9 bases and the J segment 2 bases; nucleotides outside the gene matches: 10. CDR3 DNA sequence: TGTGCCAGCTTGGGAGGACTAGCGTCACAAGAGACCCAGTACTTC. Protein product: CASLGGLASQETQYF.